The present entry profiles one T cell receptor beta chain with its context. In germline, CDR1 is SGHRS, CDR2 YFSETQ. V was pared by 7 bases and J by 1 base, with 12 bases between. The CDR3 totals 14 residues. This specimen comes from a study of shared clonotypes between healthy human individuals. Method: immunoSEQ multiplex PCR; TCRdb's copy keeps in-frame clones and lacks some. The data contain 500,000 to 550,000 clones, 90% to 97% of them singletons. Splitting of CD4+ cells produced CD45RA+ naive and CD45RA-negative memory subsets. Material: naive CD4+ T cells sorted from blood. The sample's subset: CD45RA+ positively selected. The rearrangement uses TRBV5-1 and TRBJ2-1; tentatively, D is TRBD1 (8 bases). This receptor was taken from a woman younger than 45 in good health. In DNA, the CDR3 is TGCGCCAGCGAACAGGGGGGGTCCTACAATGAGCAGTTCTTC. Protein: CASEQGGSYNEQFF.